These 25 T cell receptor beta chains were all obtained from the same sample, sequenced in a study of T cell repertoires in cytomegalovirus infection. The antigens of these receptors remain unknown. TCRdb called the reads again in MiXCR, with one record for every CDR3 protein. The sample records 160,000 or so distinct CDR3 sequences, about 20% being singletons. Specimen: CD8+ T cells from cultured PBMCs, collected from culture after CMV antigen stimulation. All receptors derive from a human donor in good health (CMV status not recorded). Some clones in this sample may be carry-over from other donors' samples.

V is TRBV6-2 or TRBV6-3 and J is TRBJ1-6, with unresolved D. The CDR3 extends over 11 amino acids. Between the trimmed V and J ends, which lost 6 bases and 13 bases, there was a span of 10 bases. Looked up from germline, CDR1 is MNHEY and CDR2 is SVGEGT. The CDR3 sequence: CASRTDLPLHF. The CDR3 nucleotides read TGTGCCAGCAGAACCGATTTGCCCCTCCACTTT.

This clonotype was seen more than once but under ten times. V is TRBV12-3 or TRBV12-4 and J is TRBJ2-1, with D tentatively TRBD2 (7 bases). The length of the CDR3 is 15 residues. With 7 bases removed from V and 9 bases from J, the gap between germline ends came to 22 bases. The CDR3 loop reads CASIKSGAGAGEQFF. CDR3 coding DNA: TGTGCCAGCATCAAGTCCGGTGCGGGGGCTGGTGAGCAGTTCTTC.

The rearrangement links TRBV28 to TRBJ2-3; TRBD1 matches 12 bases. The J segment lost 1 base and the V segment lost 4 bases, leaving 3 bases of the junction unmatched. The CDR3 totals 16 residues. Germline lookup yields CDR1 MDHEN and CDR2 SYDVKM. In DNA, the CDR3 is TGTGCCAGCAGTTCGGGACAGGGGGCAGGCACAGATACGCAGTATTTT. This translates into CASSSGQGAGTDTQYF. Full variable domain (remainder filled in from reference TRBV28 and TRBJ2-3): DVKVTQSSRYLVKRTGEKVFLECVQDMDHENMFWYRQDPGLGLRLIYFSYDVKMKEKGDIPEGYSVSREKKERFSLILESASTNQTSMYLCASSSGQGAGTDTQYFGPGTRLTVL.

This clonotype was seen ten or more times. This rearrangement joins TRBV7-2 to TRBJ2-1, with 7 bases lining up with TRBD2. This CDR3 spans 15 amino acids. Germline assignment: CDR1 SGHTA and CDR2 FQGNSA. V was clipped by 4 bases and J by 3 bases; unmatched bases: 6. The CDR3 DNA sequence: TGTGCCAGCAGCTCGGGAGGATCAATCTACAATGAGCAGTTCTTC. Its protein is CASSSGGSIYNEQFF. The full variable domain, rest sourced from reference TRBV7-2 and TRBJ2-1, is GAGVSQSPSNKVTEKGKDVELRCDPISGHTALYWYRQSLGQGLEFLIYFQGNSAPDKSGLPSDRFSAERTGGSVSTLTIQRTQQEDSAVYLCASSSGGSIYNEQFFGPGTRLTVL.

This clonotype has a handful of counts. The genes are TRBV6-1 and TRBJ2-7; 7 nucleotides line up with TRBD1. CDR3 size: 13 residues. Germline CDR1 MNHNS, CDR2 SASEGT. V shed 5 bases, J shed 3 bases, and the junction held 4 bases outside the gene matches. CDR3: CASSLTGIYEQYF. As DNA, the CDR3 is TGTGCCAGCAGTTTGACAGGGATCTACGAGCAGTACTTC.

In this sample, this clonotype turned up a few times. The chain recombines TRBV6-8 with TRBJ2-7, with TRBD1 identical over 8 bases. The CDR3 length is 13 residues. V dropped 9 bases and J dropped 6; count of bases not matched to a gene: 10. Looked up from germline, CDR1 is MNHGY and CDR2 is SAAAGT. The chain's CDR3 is CASKLTGDGEQYF. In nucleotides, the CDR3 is TGTGCCAGTAAATTGACAGGGGATGGCGAGCAGTACTTC.

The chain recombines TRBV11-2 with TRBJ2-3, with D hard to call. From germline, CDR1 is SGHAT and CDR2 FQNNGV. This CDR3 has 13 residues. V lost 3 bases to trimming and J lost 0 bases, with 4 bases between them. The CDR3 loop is CASSFESTDTQYF. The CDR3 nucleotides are TGTGCCAGCAGCTTTGAAAGCACAGATACGCAGTATTTT.

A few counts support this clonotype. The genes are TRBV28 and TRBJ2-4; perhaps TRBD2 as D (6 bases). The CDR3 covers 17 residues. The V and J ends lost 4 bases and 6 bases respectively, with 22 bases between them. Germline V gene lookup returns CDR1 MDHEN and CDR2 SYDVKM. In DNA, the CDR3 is TGTGCCAGCAGTTCACGACTAGGACCTTCTATAGGAAACATTCAGTACTTC. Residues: CASSSRLGPSIGNIQYF.

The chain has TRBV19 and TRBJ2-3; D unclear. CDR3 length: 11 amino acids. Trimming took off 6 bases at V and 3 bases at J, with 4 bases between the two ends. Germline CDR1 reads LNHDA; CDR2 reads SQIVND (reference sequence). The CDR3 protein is CASRSTDTQYF. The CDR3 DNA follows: TGTGCCAGTAGATCGACAGATACGCAGTATTTT.

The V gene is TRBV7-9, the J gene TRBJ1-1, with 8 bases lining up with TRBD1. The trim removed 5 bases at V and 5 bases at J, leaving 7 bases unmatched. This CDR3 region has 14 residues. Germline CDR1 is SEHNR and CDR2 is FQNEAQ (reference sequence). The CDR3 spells CASSPPRGRTEAFF. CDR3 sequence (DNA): TGTGCCAGCAGCCCTCCCAGGGGGCGGACTGAAGCTTTCTTT.

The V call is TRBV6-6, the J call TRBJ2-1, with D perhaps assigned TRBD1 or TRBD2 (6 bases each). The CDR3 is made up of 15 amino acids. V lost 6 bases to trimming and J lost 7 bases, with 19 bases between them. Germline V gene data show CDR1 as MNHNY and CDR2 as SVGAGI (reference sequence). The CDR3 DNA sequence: TGTGCCAGCAGCCCCGTAGGGGGGCTAAGGAATGAGCAGTTCTTC. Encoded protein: CASSPVGGLRNEQFF.

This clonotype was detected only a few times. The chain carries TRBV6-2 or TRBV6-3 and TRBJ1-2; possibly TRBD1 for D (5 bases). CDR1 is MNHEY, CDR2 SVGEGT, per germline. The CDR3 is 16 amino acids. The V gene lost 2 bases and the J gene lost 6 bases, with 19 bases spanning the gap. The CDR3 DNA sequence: TGTGCCAGCAGTTACCCTAGCACGGGGGACGACAATGGCTACACCTTC. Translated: CASSYPSTGDDNGYTF.

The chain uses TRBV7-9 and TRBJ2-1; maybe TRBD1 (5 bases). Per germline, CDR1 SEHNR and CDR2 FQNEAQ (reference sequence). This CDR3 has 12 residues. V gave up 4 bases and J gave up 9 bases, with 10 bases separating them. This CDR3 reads CASSSDRGEQFF. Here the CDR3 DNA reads TGTGCCAGCAGCTCCGACAGAGGTGAGCAGTTCTTC. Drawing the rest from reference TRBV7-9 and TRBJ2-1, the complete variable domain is DTGVSQNPRHKITKRGQNVTFRCDPISEHNRLYWYRQTLGQGPEFLTYFQNEAQLEKSRLLSDRFSAERPKGSFSTLEIQRTEQGDSAMYLCASSSDRGEQFFGPGTRLTVL.

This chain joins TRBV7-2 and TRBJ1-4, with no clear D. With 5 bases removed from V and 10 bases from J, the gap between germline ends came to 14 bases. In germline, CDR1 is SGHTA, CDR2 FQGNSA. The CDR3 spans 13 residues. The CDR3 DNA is TGTGCCAGCAGCCCCGTCCCGTTAGGAAAACTGTTTTTT. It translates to CASSPVPLGKLFF.

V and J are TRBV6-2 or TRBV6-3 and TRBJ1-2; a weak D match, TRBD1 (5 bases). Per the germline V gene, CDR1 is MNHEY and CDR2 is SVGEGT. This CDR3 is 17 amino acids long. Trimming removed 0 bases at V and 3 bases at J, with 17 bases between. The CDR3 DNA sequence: TGTGCCAGCAGTTACTCCACCCATTCCGGGACTGACTATGGCTACACCTTC. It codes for CASSYSTHSGTDYGYTF.

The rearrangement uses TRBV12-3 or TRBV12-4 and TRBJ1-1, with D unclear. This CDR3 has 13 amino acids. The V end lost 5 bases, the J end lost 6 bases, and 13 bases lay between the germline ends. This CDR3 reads CASSPGQVAEAFF. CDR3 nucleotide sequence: TGTGCCAGCAGTCCAGGTCAGGTCGCTGAAGCTTTCTTT.

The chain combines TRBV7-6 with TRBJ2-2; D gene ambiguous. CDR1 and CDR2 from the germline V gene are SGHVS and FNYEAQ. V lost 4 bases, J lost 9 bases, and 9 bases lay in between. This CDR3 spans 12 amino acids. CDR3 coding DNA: TGTGCCAGCAGCTCCTCGTTTAGGGAGCTGTTTTTT. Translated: CASSSSFRELFF.

As DNA, the CDR3 is TGTGCCAGCAGCCCTACAGGGGATCGAGGCTATGGCTACACCTTC. Its translation is CASSPTGDRGYGYTF. The rearrangement links TRBV7-9 to TRBJ1-2, with TRBD1 matching 7 bases. CDR1 and CDR2 from the germline V gene are SEHNR and FQNEAQ (reference sequence). Trimming took 5 bases from V and 4 from J; bases not matched to a gene: 10. This CDR3 is 15 amino acids long.

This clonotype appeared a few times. This chain's CDR3 is CASSQGPSGANTGELFF. CDR3 nucleotides: TGTGCCAGCAGCCAGGGTCCTAGCGGAGCGAACACCGGGGAGCTGTTTTTT. The chain carries TRBV4-2 and TRBJ2-2, with TRBD2 matching over 7 bases. The CDR3 has 17 residues. The germline gives CDR1 LGHNA, CDR2 YNFKEQ. V lost 3 bases to trimming and J lost 0 bases; unmatched junction nucleotides: 7.

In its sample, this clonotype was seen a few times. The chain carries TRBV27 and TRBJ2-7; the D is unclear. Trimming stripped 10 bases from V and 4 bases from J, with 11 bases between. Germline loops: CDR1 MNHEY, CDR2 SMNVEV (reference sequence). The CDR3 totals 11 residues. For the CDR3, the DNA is TGTGCCACCCGGACCCCATACGAGCAGTACTTC. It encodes CATRTPYEQYF.

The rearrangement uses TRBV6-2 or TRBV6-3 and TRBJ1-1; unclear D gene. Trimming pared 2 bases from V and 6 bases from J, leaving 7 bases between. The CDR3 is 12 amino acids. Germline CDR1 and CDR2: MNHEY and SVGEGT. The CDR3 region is CASSYPSPEAFF. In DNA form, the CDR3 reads TGTGCCAGCAGTTACCCCTCACCTGAAGCTTTCTTT.

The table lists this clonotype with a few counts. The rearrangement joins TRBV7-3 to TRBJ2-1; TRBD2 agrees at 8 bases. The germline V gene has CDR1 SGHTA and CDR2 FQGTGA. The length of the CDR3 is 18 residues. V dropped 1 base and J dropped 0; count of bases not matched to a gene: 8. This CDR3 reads CASSLRGWSGSSYNEQFF. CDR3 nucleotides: TGTGCCAGCAGCTTAAGGGGATGGAGCGGGAGCTCCTACAATGAGCAGTTCTTC. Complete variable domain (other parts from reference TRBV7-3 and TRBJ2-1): GAGVSQTPSNKVTEKGKYVELRCDPISGHTALYWYRQSLGQGPEFLIYFQGTGAADDSGLPNDRFFAVRPEGSVSTLKIQRTERGDSAVYLCASSLRGWSGSSYNEQFFGPGTRLTVL.

CDR3 coding DNA: TGTGCCAGCAGTTTATTTTTCTCGGAGCAGTACTTC. It specifies CASSLFFSEQYF. V usage is TRBV27 and J usage is TRBJ2-7; D unresolved. The CDR3 spans 12 residues. Trimming left V 1 base short and J 7 bases short, with 8 bases between. The germline gives CDR1 MNHEY, CDR2 SMNVEV (reference sequence).

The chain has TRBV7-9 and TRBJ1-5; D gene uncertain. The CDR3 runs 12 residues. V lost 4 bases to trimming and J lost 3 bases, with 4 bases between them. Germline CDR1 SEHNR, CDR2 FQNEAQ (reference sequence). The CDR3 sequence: CASSSDNQPQHF. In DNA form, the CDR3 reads TGTGCCAGCAGCTCTGACAATCAGCCCCAGCATTTT.

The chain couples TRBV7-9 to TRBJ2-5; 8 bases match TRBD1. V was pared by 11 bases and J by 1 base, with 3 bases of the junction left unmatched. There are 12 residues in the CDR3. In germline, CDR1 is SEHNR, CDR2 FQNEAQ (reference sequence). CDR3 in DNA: TGTGCCGGCCAGGGGGCCCAAGAGACCCAGTACTTC. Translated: CAGQGAQETQYF.